A single TCR beta chain is shown here with its context. The data were taken from a study of T cell responses to AZD1222 COVID-19 vaccine. Using immunoSEQ multiplex PCR, the repertoire was profiled, and TCRdb retains in-frame clones only, with some absent. Among some 120,000 clones listed, roughly 84% were seen once. The CDR3 contains 13 residues. Germline lookup yields CDR1 SGHTA and CDR2 FQGTGA. Deletions cut 3 bases from V and 9 bases from J, with 12 bases between. The sequencing used peripheral blood, collected on day 0 of AZD1222 vaccination. The origin of this receptor is an adult in good health. This sequence joins TRBV7-3 and TRBJ2-1; TRBD2 is a possible D gene (6 bases). CDR3 coding DNA: TGTGCCAGCAGCTTTGGCAGGGACTCTGAGCAGTTCTTC. It encodes CASSFGRDSEQFF.